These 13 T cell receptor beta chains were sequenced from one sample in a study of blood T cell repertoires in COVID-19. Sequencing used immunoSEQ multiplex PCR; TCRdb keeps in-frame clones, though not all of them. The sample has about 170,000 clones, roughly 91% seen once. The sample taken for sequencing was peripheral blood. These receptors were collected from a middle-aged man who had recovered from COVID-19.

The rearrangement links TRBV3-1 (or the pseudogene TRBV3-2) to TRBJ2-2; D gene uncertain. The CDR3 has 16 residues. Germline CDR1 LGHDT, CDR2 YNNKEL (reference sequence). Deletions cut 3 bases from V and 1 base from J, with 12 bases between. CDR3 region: CASSHGWRMNTGELFF. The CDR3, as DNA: TGTGCCAGCAGCCACGGATGGCGGATGAACACCGGGGAGCTGTTTTTT.

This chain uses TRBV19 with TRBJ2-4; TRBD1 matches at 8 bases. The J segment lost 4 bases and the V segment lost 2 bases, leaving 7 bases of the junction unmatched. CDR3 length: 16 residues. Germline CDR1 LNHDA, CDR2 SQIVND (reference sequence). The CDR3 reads CASSIWSNRGKNIQYF. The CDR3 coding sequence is TGTGCCAGTAGTATATGGTCAAACAGGGGGAAAAACATTCAGTACTTC. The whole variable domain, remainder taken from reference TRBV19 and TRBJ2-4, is DGGITQSPKYLFRKEGQNVTLSCEQNLNHDAMYWYRQDPGQGLRLIYYSQIVNDFQKGDIAEGYSVSREKKESFPLTVTSAQKNPTAFYLCASSIWSNRGKNIQYFGAGTRLSVL.

The CDR3, as DNA: TGTGCCAGCAGTGCCCCCGGGGGGGCCTTCTACAATGAGCAGTTCTTC. Protein sequence: CASSAPGGAFYNEQFF. The chain is built from TRBV28 and TRBJ2-1; TRBD2 agrees at 8 bases. The CDR3 extends over 16 amino acids. With V trimmed by 5 bases and J by 3 bases, 9 bases remained unmatched. Germline V gene lookup returns CDR1 MDHEN and CDR2 SYDVKM.

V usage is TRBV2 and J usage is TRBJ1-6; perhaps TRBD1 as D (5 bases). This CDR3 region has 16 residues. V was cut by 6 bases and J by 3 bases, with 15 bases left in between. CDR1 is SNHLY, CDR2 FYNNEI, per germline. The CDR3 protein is CASRAPRTYYNSPLHF. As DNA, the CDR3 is TGTGCCAGCAGAGCGCCCAGGACATACTATAATTCACCCCTCCACTTT.

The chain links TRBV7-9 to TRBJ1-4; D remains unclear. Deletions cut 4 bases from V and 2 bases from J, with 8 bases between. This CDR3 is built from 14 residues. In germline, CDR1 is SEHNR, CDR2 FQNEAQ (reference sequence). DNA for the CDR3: TGTGCCAGCAGCTACCCGGGGACTAATGAAAAACTGTTTTTT. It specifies CASSYPGTNEKLFF.

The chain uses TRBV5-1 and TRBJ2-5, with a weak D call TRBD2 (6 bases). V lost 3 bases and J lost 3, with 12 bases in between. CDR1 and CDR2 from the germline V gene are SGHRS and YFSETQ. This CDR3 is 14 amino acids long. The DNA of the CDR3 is TGCGCCAGCAGCTACCGGGACTTAAAAGAGACCCAGTACTTC. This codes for CASSYRDLKETQYF.

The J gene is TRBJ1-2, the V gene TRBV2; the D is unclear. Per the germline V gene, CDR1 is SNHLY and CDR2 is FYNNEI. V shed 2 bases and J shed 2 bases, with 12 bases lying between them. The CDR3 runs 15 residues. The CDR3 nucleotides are TGTGCCAGCAGTGAACTAGGTCGGTCGAACTATGGCTACACCTTC. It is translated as CASSELGRSNYGYTF.

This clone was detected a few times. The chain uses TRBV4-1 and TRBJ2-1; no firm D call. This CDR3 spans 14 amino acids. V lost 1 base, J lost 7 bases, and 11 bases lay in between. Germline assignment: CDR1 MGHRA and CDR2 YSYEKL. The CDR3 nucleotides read TGCGCCAGCAGCCAAGTCGGCGAGGCAAATGAGCAGTTCTTC. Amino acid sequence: CASSQVGEANEQFF.

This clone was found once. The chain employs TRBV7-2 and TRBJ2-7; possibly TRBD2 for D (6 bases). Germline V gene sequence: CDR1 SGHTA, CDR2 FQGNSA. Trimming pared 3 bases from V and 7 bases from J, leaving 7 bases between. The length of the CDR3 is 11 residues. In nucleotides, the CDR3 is TGTGCCAGCAGCTTCGGGGGTGAGCAGTACTTC. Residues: CASSFGGEQYF. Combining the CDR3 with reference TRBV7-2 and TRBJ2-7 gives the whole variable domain GAGVSQSPSNKVTEKGKDVELRCDPISGHTALYWYRQSLGQGLEFLIYFQGNSAPDKSGLPSDRFSAERTGGSVSTLTIQRTQQEDSAVYLCASSFGGEQYFGPGTRLTVT.

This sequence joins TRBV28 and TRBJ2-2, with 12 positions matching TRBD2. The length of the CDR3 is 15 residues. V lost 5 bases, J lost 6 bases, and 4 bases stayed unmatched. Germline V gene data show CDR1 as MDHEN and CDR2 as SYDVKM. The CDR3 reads CASSIGTSGSGELFF. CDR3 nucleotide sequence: TGTGCCAGCAGTATCGGGACTAGCGGGTCCGGGGAGCTGTTTTTT.

The CDR3 nucleotides are TGCGCCAGCAGTCAATGTTGGGCTAGCGGGAGGATCACCTACGAGCAGTACTTC. As protein: CASSQCWASGRITYEQYF. This chain links TRBV23-1 with TRBJ2-7; 11 nucleotides line up with TRBD2. TRBV23-1 has ORF status, its function being uncertain. There are 18 residues in the CDR3. The V and J ends lost 1 base and 2 bases, in that order; junction bases with no gene match: 10.

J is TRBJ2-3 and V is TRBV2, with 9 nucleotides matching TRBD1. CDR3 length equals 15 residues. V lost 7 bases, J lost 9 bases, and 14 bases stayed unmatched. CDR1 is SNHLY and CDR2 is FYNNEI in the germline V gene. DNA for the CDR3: TGTGCCAGCAACACCGCGGGACAGGGATTAGAGACGCAGTATTTT. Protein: CASNTAGQGLETQYF.

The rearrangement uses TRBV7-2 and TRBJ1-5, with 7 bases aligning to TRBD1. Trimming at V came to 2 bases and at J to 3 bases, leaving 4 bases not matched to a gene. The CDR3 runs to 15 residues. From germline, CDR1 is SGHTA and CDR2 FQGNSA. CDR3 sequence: CASSLQQGNNQPQHF. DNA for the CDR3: TGTGCCAGCAGCTTACAACAGGGGAACAATCAGCCCCAGCATTTT.